The 32 T cell receptor beta chains given below trace back to one sample, sequenced in a study of T cells in Graves' hyperthyroidism and ophthalmopathy (dated by TCRdb to about 2019). The library was obtained by multiplex PCR. These reads were obtained on an Illumina HiSeq 2000. TCR beta CDR3 regions were amplified from RNA transcripts. The first round of RT-PCR for the TCR CDR3 was performed with the HTBI primer set and the Qiagen OneStep RT-PCR kit. TCRdb reran the public reads through fastp at Q25 and MiXCR, keeping productive beta chains. CDR3 protein duplicates are merged, each entry listing the most common genes and DNA. This sample is represented by roughly 400,000 distinct CDR3 sequences; more than 12% of them were singletons. The ten top clones hold around 30% of the sample. The sequencing sample was made of blood. The receptors were gathered from a man between 50 and 59 years old with Graves' ophthalmopathy.

A single count supports this clonotype. This CDR3 is CASSLLAGVGDTQYF. The DNA for the CDR3 is TGTGCCAGCAGCTTATTAGCGGGAGTGGGAGATACGCAGTATTTT. V usage is TRBV7-8 and J usage is TRBJ2-3; 9 bases match TRBD2. There are 15 residues in the CDR3. Germline lookup yields CDR1 SGHVS and CDR2 FQNEAQ. Unmatched junction bases numbered 5, after V lost 2 bases and J lost 5 bases.

Ten or more counts support this clonotype. The chain joins TRBV5-5 to TRBJ2-3, with 7 bases lining up with TRBD2. The CDR3 extends over 15 amino acids. In germline, CDR1 is SGHKS, CDR2 YYEKEE (reference sequence). V shed 0 bases, J shed 0 bases, and the junction held 1 base outside the gene matches. CDR3 nucleotides: TGTGCCAGCAGCTTGGTAGCGGGTAGCACAGATACGCAGTATTTT. Encoded protein: CASSLVAGSTDTQYF.

The rearrangement links TRBV20-1 to TRBJ2-5, with 8 bases fitting TRBD2. Looked up from germline, CDR1 is DFQATT and CDR2 is SNEGSKA (reference sequence). After removal of 0 bases from V and 0 bases from J, the junction contained 6 bases not matched to a gene. This CDR3 is 16 amino acids long. CDR3 bases: TGCAGTGCTAGAGATCGCGACGGGGGGGACCAAGAGACCCAGTACTTC. As protein: CSARDRDGGDQETQYF.

The sample holds many counts of this clonotype. This chain connects TRBV28 to TRBJ2-3; 7 nucleotides align to TRBD2. Germline V gene sequence: CDR1 MDHEN, CDR2 SYDVKM. The CDR3 has 15 amino acids. V lost 10 bases to trimming and J lost 1 base; unmatched junction nucleotides: 11. CDR3: CATSSGGLGTDTQYF. The CDR3 DNA sequence: TGTGCCACCTCCTCGGGGGGACTCGGCACAGATACGCAGTATTTT.

Only one count was recorded for this clonotype. The CDR3 DNA sequence: TGTGCCAGTAGACTGGAAGGGAATACCTACGAGCAGTACTTC. As protein: CASRLEGNTYEQYF. The J gene is TRBJ2-7, the V gene TRBV19; D is uncertain. CDR3 length equals 14 residues. Germline CDR1 LNHDA, CDR2 SQIVND (reference sequence). V lost 6 bases and J lost 2, with 14 bases in between.

Details on this clonotype: A junction end diverges from the germline sequence, so it may reflect a read error. The chain joins TRBV4-1 to TRBJ2-5; maybe TRBD1 (5 bases). The CDR3 consists of 18 residues. Looked up from germline, CDR1 is MGHRA and CDR2 is YSYEKL. Here the CDR3 reads CASSQGEGSSRLQETQYF. The DNA for the CDR3 is TGTGCCAGCAGCCAAGGGGAAGGCTCTTCCCGGCTCCAAGAGACCCAGTACTTC.

This clonotype was found a few times. The V call is TRBV29-1, the J call TRBJ2-7; 14 bases are a match to TRBD2. Trimming took 2 bases from V and 7 from J; bases not matched to a gene: 13. The CDR3 contains 17 residues. Germline CDR1 is SQVTM and CDR2 is ANQGSEA. The CDR3 DNA is TGCAGCGTTGAAAAGAGGGGACTAGCGGGAGCGGGTTGGGAGCAGTACTTC. Its translation is CSVEKRGLAGAGWEQYF.

This clonotype was picked up many times. This chain uses TRBV6-1 with TRBJ2-6, with unresolved D. V lost 3 bases and J lost 0, with 12 bases in between. CDR1 is MNHNS and CDR2 is SASEGT in the germline V gene. The CDR3 consists of 17 residues. CDR3: CASSDGVLRSGANVLTF. CDR3 DNA: TGTGCCAGCAGTGACGGCGTGTTGCGCTCTGGGGCCAACGTCCTGACTTTC.

The table lists this clonotype with a few counts. The chain is built from TRBV10-3 and TRBJ1-5, with TRBD1 as a possible D gene (6 bases). This CDR3 has 14 amino acids. Germline CDR1 and CDR2: ENHRY and SYGVKD. Trimming stripped 6 bases from V and 3 bases from J, with 12 bases between. The CDR3: CAIRPTGNNQPQHF. The CDR3 DNA reads as TGTGCCATCAGACCCACAGGGAACAATCAGCCCCAGCATTTT.

This clonotype was seen ten or more times. The J gene is TRBJ2-1, the V gene TRBV5-5; no clear D gene. The germline V gene has CDR1 SGHKS and CDR2 YYEKEE (reference sequence). Trimming stripped 4 bases from V and 7 bases from J, with 12 bases between. There are 13 residues in the CDR3. CDR3 sequence: CASSLMASNEQFF. The CDR3 DNA follows: TGTGCCAGCAGCCTCATGGCTTCAAATGAGCAGTTCTTC. The variable domain in full, completed from reference TRBV5-5 and TRBJ2-1, reads DAGVTQSPTHLIKTRGQQVTLRCSPISGHKSVSWYQQVLGQGPQFIFQYYEKEERGRGNFPDRFSARQFPNYSSELNVNALLLGDSALYLCASSLMASNEQFFGPGTRLTVL.

This clonotype was seen a few times. J is TRBJ2-1 and V is TRBV15, with TRBD2 matching 11 bases. CDR3 size: 15 residues. Germline trimming cut 2 bases from V and 9 bases from J; bases unmatched to any gene: 6. The germline CDR1 and CDR2 sequences are LNHNV and YYDKDF (reference sequence). The CDR3 here is CATSRPGLAAGEQFF. DNA of the CDR3: TGTGCCACCAGCAGACCGGGACTAGCGGCAGGTGAGCAGTTCTTC. The variable domain in full, with the rest retrieved from reference TRBV15 and TRBJ2-1, is DAMVIQNPRYQVTQFGKPVTLSCSQTLNHNVMYWYQQKSSQAPKLLFHYYDKDFNNEADTPDNFQSRRPNTSFCFLDIRSPGLGDTAMYLCATSRPGLAAGEQFFGPGTRLTVL.

The chain joins TRBV24-1 to TRBJ1-1, with D unclear. V dropped 2 bases and J dropped 1 base, with 1 base sitting between them. Germline V lookup: CDR1 KGHDR, CDR2 SFDVKD. This CDR3 has 12 residues. CDR3 nucleotide sequence: TGTGCCACCAGTGATTCGAACACTGAAGCTTTCTTT. Amino acids: CATSDSNTEAFF.

The chain is built from TRBV19 and TRBJ2-1, with TRBD2 matching over 10 bases. Germline trimming cut 1 base from V and 4 bases from J; bases unmatched to any gene: 7. CDR3 length: 17 amino acids. Germline V gives CDR1 LNHDA, CDR2 SQIVND (reference sequence). The CDR3 region has the DNA TGTGCCAGTAGTATAGGGAGCGGGAGGGCCAGGTACAATGAGCAGTTCTTC. Protein product: CASSIGSGRARYNEQFF.

This clonotype showed up just a few times. This chain connects TRBV11-2 to TRBJ2-7, with unresolved D. The CDR3 runs to 12 residues. The germline V and J ends were trimmed by 1 base and 5 bases, with 6 bases remaining between them. Germline V gene data show CDR1 as SGHAT and CDR2 as FQNNGV. CDR3 in amino acids: CASSLARNEQYF. The DNA of the CDR3 is TGTGCCAGCAGCTTAGCGCGGAACGAGCAGTACTTC.

This clonotype was seen only once. One base away lies a much larger clone, so this may be a sequencing read error. The gene calls are TRBV12-3 or TRBV12-4 and TRBJ2-2; D call uncertain. V was shortened by 4 bases and J by 2 bases, with 5 bases between the two germline ends. This CDR3 has 13 residues. CDR3 in DNA: TGTGCCAGCAGTTGGATCAACACCGGGGAGCTGTTTTTT. It is translated as CASSWINTGELFF.

The chain couples TRBV29-1 to TRBJ2-7, with 10 bases fitting TRBD1. CDR3 size: 13 residues. Trimming cost V 7 bases and J 3 bases; bases outside gene matches: 6. The germline CDR1 and CDR2 sequences are SQVTM and ANQGSEA. In DNA form, the CDR3 reads TGCAGCGCCTTGGACAGGGGGGACTACGAGCAGTACTTC. It yields the protein CSALDRGDYEQYF.

The genes are TRBV5-1 and TRBJ2-1, with 7 bases matching TRBD2. Trimming cost V 4 bases and J 8 bases; bases outside gene matches: 6. The CDR3 is 13 residues long. Germline V gene sequence: CDR1 SGHRS, CDR2 YFSETQ. Here the CDR3 reads CASSLSGPHEQFF. The CDR3 coding sequence is TGCGCCAGCAGCCTTAGCGGGCCCCATGAGCAGTTCTTC.

This clonotype was recorded many times. Written as DNA, the CDR3 is TGTGCCAGCAGCTCTCGGACAGGGGGCACGAACACTGAAGCTTTCTTT. It encodes CASSSRTGGTNTEAFF. The chain carries TRBV13 and TRBJ1-1; the match to TRBD1 covers 11 bases. The J segment lost 1 base and the V segment lost 4 bases, leaving 5 bases of the junction unmatched. The CDR3 runs to 16 residues. Germline V gives CDR1 PRHDT, CDR2 FYEKMQ (reference sequence).

This clonotype was seen many times. CDR3 in amino acids: CASSLDPYEQYF. In DNA form, the CDR3 reads TGTGCCAGCAGCTTAGATCCCTACGAGCAGTACTTC. V and J are TRBV7-9 and TRBJ2-7; no reliable D call. The germline CDR1 and CDR2 sequences are SEHNR and FQNEAQ (reference sequence). Trimming cost V 1 base and J 2 bases, with 3 bases left between them. CDR3 length: 12 amino acids.

J is TRBJ1-1 and V is TRBV19; TRBD1 matches at 12 bases. The J segment lost 0 bases and the V segment lost 4 bases, leaving 6 bases of the junction unmatched. The CDR3 contains 17 residues. Germline V CDR1 and CDR2: LNHDA, SQIVND (reference sequence). CDR3 region: CASSTRDRGPMNTEAFF. For the CDR3, the DNA is TGTGCCAGTAGTACGAGGGACAGGGGGCCCATGAACACTGAAGCTTTCTTT.

This clonotype was counted at least ten times. The chain combines TRBV20-1 with TRBJ1-1; D is possibly TRBD1 (6 bases). Germline CDR1 is DFQATT and CDR2 is SNEGSKA (reference sequence). Deletions cut 2 bases from V and 0 bases from J, with 10 bases between. CDR3 length equals 14 residues. In DNA, the CDR3 is TGCAGTGCTAGAAGCGGACAGCTGAACACTGAAGCTTTCTTT. Translating gives CSARSGQLNTEAFF.

This clonotype came up many times. The chain combines TRBV20-1 with TRBJ2-7, with 10 nucleotides matching TRBD2. The J segment lost 3 bases and the V segment lost 0 bases, leaving 5 bases of the junction unmatched. The CDR3 runs to 15 residues. The germline gives CDR1 DFQATT, CDR2 SNEGSKA (reference sequence). The CDR3 loop reads CSARDSGRAIYEQYF. DNA for the CDR3: TGCAGTGCTAGAGACAGCGGGAGGGCTATCTACGAGCAGTACTTC.

This clonotype showed up just a few times. The CDR3 bases are TGTGCCAGCAGTTTAGCGGGATGCTCCTACGAGCAGTACTTC. Its protein product is CASSLAGCSYEQYF. The chain links TRBV6-1 to TRBJ2-7; 8 bases line up with TRBD2. CDR3 length equals 14 residues. Germline V lookup: CDR1 MNHNS, CDR2 SASEGT. J was trimmed by 0 bases and V by 5 bases; bases with no gene match: 3.

The gene calls are TRBV19 and TRBJ2-2; no firm D call. The ends were cut back, 6 bases at V and 8 bases at J, with 16 bases in the middle. CDR1 and CDR2 from the germline V gene are LNHDA and SQIVND (reference sequence). This CDR3 is 14 amino acids long. CDR3 sequence (DNA): TGTGCCAGTAGCATCCCGGCGGCGCCGGGGGAGCTGTTTTTT. This gives the protein CASSIPAAPGELFF.

This clonotype was seen many times. This rearrangement joins TRBV9 to TRBJ1-5, with D perhaps matching TRBD1 (6 bases). The CDR3 consists of 13 residues. Germline CDR1 SGDLS, CDR2 YYNGEE. Trimming took 2 bases from V and 5 from J, leaving 8 bases between them. CDR3 DNA sequence: TGTGCCAGCAGCGTGGACAGTTATCAGCCCCAGCATTTT. It yields the protein CASSVDSYQPQHF.

V is TRBV19 and J is TRBJ2-1; D unresolved. Germline-derived CDR1 and CDR2 are LNHDA and SQIVND (reference sequence). V was trimmed by 5 bases and J by 0 bases, leaving 14 bases between them. This CDR3 contains 16 residues. The CDR3 bases are TGTGCCAGTAGTCCTCCGGGTTTCGGCTCCTACAATGAGCAGTTCTTC. Translated, it gives CASSPPGFGSYNEQFF.

This clonotype was recorded at least ten times. V and J are TRBV5-5 and TRBJ2-5; no clear D gene. In germline, CDR1 is SGHKS, CDR2 YYEKEE (reference sequence). CDR3 size: 14 residues. V lost 0 bases, J lost 1 base, and 7 bases lay in between. As DNA, the CDR3 is TGTGCCAGCAGCTTGGGACGGTTCCAAGAGACCCAGTACTTC. It specifies CASSLGRFQETQYF. The whole variable domain, remainder taken from reference TRBV5-5 and TRBJ2-5, is DAGVTQSPTHLIKTRGQQVTLRCSPISGHKSVSWYQQVLGQGPQFIFQYYEKEERGRGNFPDRFSARQFPNYSSELNVNALLLGDSALYLCASSLGRFQETQYFGPGTRLLVL.

In this sample, this clonotype turned up many times. The V call is TRBV2, the J call TRBJ2-3, with TRBD2 identical over 11 bases. Germline-derived CDR1 and CDR2 are SNHLY and FYNNEI. V was clipped by 7 bases and J by 4 bases; unmatched bases: 13. The CDR3 has 17 residues. The CDR3 loop is CASTGLSSGRWADTQYF. The CDR3 DNA reads as TGTGCCAGCACGGGGCTGTCTAGCGGGAGGTGGGCAGATACGCAGTATTTT.

This clonotype was detected many times. The J gene is TRBJ2-6, the V gene TRBV7-9, with 10 positions matching TRBD2. J lost 4 bases, V lost 0 bases, and 15 bases had no gene match. The germline gives CDR1 SEHNR, CDR2 FQNEAQ (reference sequence). The CDR3 is 21 residues long. CDR3 amino acids: CASSLALGSGRFLGGANVLTF. The CDR3 DNA is TGTGCCAGCAGCTTAGCTCTGGGTAGCGGGAGGTTTCTTGGAGGGGCCAACGTCCTGACTTTC.

This clonotype appeared many times. The chain employs TRBV20-1 and TRBJ2-7; 10 bases agree with TRBD2. V lost 3 bases, J lost 4 bases, and 9 bases stayed unmatched. The V gene's germline CDR1 is DFQATT and CDR2 SNEGSKA (reference sequence). The CDR3 loop spans 15 amino acids. CDR3 protein: CSASGASGSNYEQYF. CDR3 nucleotide sequence: TGCAGTGCTAGTGGCGCTAGCGGGAGTAATTACGAGCAGTACTTC.

A note on this clonotype: An end of the junction differs from the germline gene, which may be a read error. The gene calls are TRBV24-1 and TRBJ2-3; 14 bases match TRBD2. Germline V gene sequence: CDR1 KGHDR, CDR2 SFDVKD. This CDR3 region has 17 residues. CDR3 amino acids: CATSDSGTSGSRDTQYF. The CDR3 DNA is TGTGCCACCAGTGATTCCGGGACTAGCGGGAGCAGAGATACGCAGTATTTT.

Many counts were recorded for this clonotype. The chain carries TRBV6-1 and TRBJ1-4; D gene uncertain. Trimming cost V 11 bases and J 7 bases, with 20 bases left between them. In germline, CDR1 is MNHNS, CDR2 SASEGT. This CDR3 spans 14 amino acids. For the CDR3, the DNA is TGTGCCGCCGCCCGCGCGGGCAGAGGTGAAAAACTGTTTTTT. Its protein product is CAAARAGRGEKLFF.